The next 11 T cell receptor beta chains were all read from a single sample in a study of blood T cells in healthy people across ages. A J-beta primer mix and a sample-barcoded 5' primer were used in a second PCR of about 7 to 12 cycles. MiXCR, applied by TCRdb to the 5' RACE reads, yields one record per CDR3 protein. The data contain some 1,000,000 distinct CDR3 sequences, almost 25% of them singletons. This same sample was also taken into another study, of T cells of mothers and their children.

The material sequenced was blood. Source of these receptors: a girl aged 2 to 9 in good health.

The chain joins TRBV28 to TRBJ2-3, with 9 bases that match TRBD2. Germline V gene lookup returns CDR1 MDHEN and CDR2 SYDVKM. The CDR3 is 15 amino acids. Losses at the gene ends were 8 bases for V and 5 bases for J; bases not matched to a gene: 11. The CDR3 DNA reads as TGTGCCAGCTCTCCAGGCCTAGCGGGAAGAGATACGCAGTATTTT. It translates to CASSPGLAGRDTQYF.

Note on this clonotype: One end of the junction does not line up with germline, which may come from a read error. The CDR3 bases are TGTGCCGGCAGGCTCAACAGGGACAGGTTGGGTGAAGCTTTCTTT. It translates to CAGRLNRDRLGEAFF. The V call is TRBV6-2 or TRBV6-3, the J call TRBJ1-1, with 8 bases fitting TRBD1. The CDR3 has 15 amino acids. Germline V gene sequence: CDR1 MNHEY, CDR2 SVGEGT.

The chain uses TRBV29-1 and TRBJ2-7; 9 bases line up with TRBD1. The J segment lost 7 bases and the V segment lost 2 bases, leaving 6 bases of the junction unmatched. The CDR3 is 13 residues long. Germline-derived CDR1 and CDR2 are SQVTM and ANQGSEA. The CDR3 region is CSVEPRQGGEQYF. CDR3 sequence (DNA): TGCAGCGTTGAACCCCGACAGGGGGGGGAGCAGTACTTC.

V and J are TRBV5-1 and TRBJ2-1; the D gene is possibly TRBD2 (5 bases). This CDR3 region has 18 residues. Trimming removed 4 bases at V and 0 bases at J, with 20 bases between. In germline, CDR1 is SGHRS, CDR2 YFSETQ. Here the CDR3 DNA reads TGCGCCAGCAGCCTCCACCGGGGAGCGGCTAGCTCCTACAATGAGCAGTTCTTC. It codes for CASSLHRGAASSYNEQFF.

This clonotype was counted only a few times. The chain carries TRBV5-1 and TRBJ1-1, with D perhaps TRBD1 (5 bases). The germline V gene encodes CDR1 SGHRS and CDR2 YFSETQ. CDR3 length: 15 residues. Deletions cut 5 bases from V and 1 base from J, with 15 bases between. The CDR3 loop reads CASSSPGTQNTEAFF. DNA for the CDR3: TGCGCCAGCAGTTCCCCAGGGACCCAGAACACTGAAGCTTTCTTT.

The gene calls are TRBV12-3 or TRBV12-4 and TRBJ2-1; 9 bases match TRBD2. Trimming cost V 6 bases and J 0 bases; bases outside gene matches: 3. CDR3 length: 15 amino acids. The CDR3 loop reads CASRQAGGSYNEQFF. DNA for the CDR3: TGTGCCAGCAGACAAGCGGGGGGCTCCTACAATGAGCAGTTCTTC.

This clonotype was seen only a few times. In nucleotides, the CDR3 is TGTGCCACCCGCTCGGTGTCGGGGGCCACAGATACGCAGTATTTT. This translates into CATRSVSGATDTQYF. The V gene is TRBV10-3, the J gene TRBJ2-3; D is perhaps TRBD1 or TRBD2 (6 bases each). Germline V gene sequence: CDR1 ENHRY, CDR2 SYGVKD. The V gene lost 10 bases and the J gene lost 2 bases, with 19 bases spanning the gap. The CDR3 loop spans 15 amino acids.

This clonotype was found a few times. The genes are TRBV4-1 and TRBJ2-1, with D tentatively TRBD2 (5 bases). The V end lost 3 bases, the J end lost 3 bases, and 9 bases lay between the germline ends. Germline assignment: CDR1 MGHRA and CDR2 YSYEKL. The CDR3 runs to 14 residues. The CDR3 DNA is TGCGCCAGCAGCCATCCCCGGGACTACAATGAGCAGTTCTTC. Amino acids: CASSHPRDYNEQFF.

This clonotype has at least ten counts. The chain links TRBV28 to TRBJ2-2; TRBD1 or TRBD2 may be the D gene (5 bases each). The germline CDR1 and CDR2 sequences are MDHEN and SYDVKM. The CDR3 contains 14 residues. Trimming shortened V by 2 bases and J by 1 base, and 5 bases separated the two germline ends. For the CDR3, the DNA is TGTGCCAGCAGTTTAGGGGGGAACACCGGGGAGCTGTTTTTT. This sequence encodes CASSLGGNTGELFF.

This clonotype was counted ten times or more. The chain has TRBV7-9 and TRBJ2-5; 9 nucleotides match TRBD1. Looked up from germline, CDR1 is SEHNR and CDR2 is FQNEAQ (reference sequence). Trimming took 6 bases from V and 4 from J; bases not matched to a gene: 6. This CDR3 spans 14 amino acids. CDR3 DNA sequence: TGTGCCAGCAGTTTGGGACAGGGAATAGAGACCCAGTACTTC. Encoded protein: CASSLGQGIETQYF. Drawing the rest from reference TRBV7-9 and TRBJ2-5, the complete variable domain is DTGVSQNPRHKITKRGQNVTFRCDPISEHNRLYWYRQTLGQGPEFLTYFQNEAQLEKSRLLSDRFSAERPKGSFSTLEIQRTEQGDSAMYLCASSLGQGIETQYFGPGTRLLVL.

This clonotype was seen a few times. The chain joins TRBV5-1 to TRBJ1-2; 8 bases are a match to TRBD1. Germline CDR1 reads SGHRS; CDR2 reads YFSETQ. The V segment lost 2 bases and the J segment 6 bases; nucleotides outside the gene matches: 6. The CDR3 consists of 14 residues. Here the CDR3 reads CASSLVDREDGYTF. The CDR3 nucleotides are TGCGCCAGCAGCTTAGTGGACAGGGAGGATGGCTACACCTTC.